This entry describes one T cell receptor beta chain. The data were obtained in a study of blood T cell repertoires in COVID-19. Study information: The United States, Italy and Spain supplied acute and convalescent COVID-19 samples. T cells, B-cell-depleted T cells, or PBMCs supplied cDNA or gDNA.

CDR3 size: 14 residues. V shed 4 bases and J shed 8 bases, with 18 bases lying between them. CDR1 is SGHRS and CDR2 is YFSETQ in the germline V gene. In the study's own analysis: Nucleated cell counts were estimated from reference gene primer amplification. Repertoires were generated with immunoSEQ multiplex PCR, while TCRdb's copy carries only in-frame clones and drops some. V and J calls and clone size are copied from that table; D and trimming were computed from the DNA. The table records roughly 220,000 clones, around 84% of them present only once. This chain links TRBV5-1 with TRBJ1-1; a weak D match, TRBD1 (5 bases). The sequence derives from a woman aged 55-75 years who had recovered from COVID-19. Sequencing was carried out using peripheral blood. The CDR3 nucleotides read TGCGCCAGCAGCCGGGTGGCAGGGCGAGGAGAAGCTTTCTTT. The encoded protein is CASSRVAGRGEAFF.